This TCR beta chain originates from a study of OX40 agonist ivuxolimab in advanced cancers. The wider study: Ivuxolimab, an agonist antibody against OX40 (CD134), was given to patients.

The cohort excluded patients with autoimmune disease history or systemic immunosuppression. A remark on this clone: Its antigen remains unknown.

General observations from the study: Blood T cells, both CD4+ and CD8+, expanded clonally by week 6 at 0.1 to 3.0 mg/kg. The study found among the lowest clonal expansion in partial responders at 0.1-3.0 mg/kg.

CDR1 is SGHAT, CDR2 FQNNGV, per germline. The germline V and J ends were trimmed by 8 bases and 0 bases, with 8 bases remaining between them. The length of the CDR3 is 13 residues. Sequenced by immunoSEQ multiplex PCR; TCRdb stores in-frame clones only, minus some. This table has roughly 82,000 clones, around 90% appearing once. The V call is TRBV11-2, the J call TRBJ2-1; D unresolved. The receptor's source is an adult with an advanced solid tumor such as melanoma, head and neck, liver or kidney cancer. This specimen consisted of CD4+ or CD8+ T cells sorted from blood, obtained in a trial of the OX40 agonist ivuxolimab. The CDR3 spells CASGKRSYNEQFF. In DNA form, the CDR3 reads TGTGCCAGCGGAAAACGCTCCTACAATGAGCAGTTCTTC.